The rows below give T cell receptor beta chains drawn from one sample of a study of blood T cells in healthy people across ages. TCRdb re-called the 5' RACE reads through MiXCR, storing one row per CDR3 protein. The repertoire consists of over 1.5 million distinct CDR3 sequences, with roughly 50% occurring once and the leading ten covering roughly 2%. The source material was blood. All receptors derive from a woman aged 35 to 49 in good health. Each CDR3 is given with its conserved first and last residue. The D gene is left open where the match is weak. Rows may omit the clone size; those that give it use once, few, many or a size class.

len	abundance	j_gene	v_gene	d_gene	CDR3aa	CDR3nt
15	-	TRBJ2-1	TRBV9	TRBD2	CASSVASGGAGEQFF	TGTGCCAGCAGCGTAGCCAGCGGGGGGGCAGGTGAGCAGTTCTTC
14	few	TRBJ2-4	TRBV7-9	-	CASSLVVGSNIQYF	TGTGCCAGCAGCTTGGTTGTGGGATCGAACATTCAGTACTTC
15	few	TRBJ2-5	TRBV28	TRBD2	CASSFLQGGLETQYF	TGTGCCAGCAGTTTTCTCCAGGGAGGGCTAGAGACCCAGTACTTC
14	many	TRBJ2-5	TRBV6-6	-	CASSPGTYQETQYF	TGTGCCAGCAGTCCCGGGACTTACCAAGAGACCCAGTACTTC
14	-	TRBJ1-1	TRBV15	TRBD1	CATSQRTGGTEAFF	TGTGCCACCAGCCAACGGACAGGAGGCACTGAAGCTTTCTTT
15	-	TRBJ2-7	TRBV7-2	-	CASSLEDRYPYEQYF	TGTGCCAGCAGCTTAGAAGACAGATACCCCTACGAGCAGTACTTC
13	-	TRBJ2-7	TRBV7-3	-	CASSARPGSEQYF	TGTGCCAGCAGCGCCCGACCCGGGTCCGAGCAGTACTTC
14	many	TRBJ2-5	TRBV29-1	-	CSVEHGTAGETQYF	TGCAGCGTTGAGCATGGGACAGCGGGGGAGACCCAGTACTTC
12	few	TRBJ1-2	TRBV29-1	-	CSAAGPADGYTF	TGCAGCGCTGCGGGCCCGGCGGATGGCTACACCTTC
17	-	TRBJ2-5	TRBV23-1	TRBD1	CASSQSPDRDSGETQYF	TGCGCCAGCAGTCAATCGCCCGACAGGGATAGTGGAGAGACCCAGTACTTC
14	-	TRBJ1-1	TRBV6-5	-	CASSPLIVNTEAFF	TGTGCCAGCAGTCCCTTGATAGTCAACACTGAAGCTTTCTTT
19	few	TRBJ2-1	TRBV9	TRBD2	CASSVNPSGGLSSYNEQFF	TGTGCCAGCAGCGTAAATCCTAGCGGGGGGCTCAGCTCCTACAATGAGCAGTTCTTC
13	-	TRBJ1-1	TRBV12-3/TRBV12-4	TRBD1	CASSFGTAGEAFF	TGTGCCAGCAGTTTTGGGACAGCTGGTGAAGCTTTCTTT
12	-	TRBJ2-7	TRBV7-2	-	CASREVSAGQYF	TGTGCCAGCAGGGAAGTCAGTGCTGGGCAGTACTTC
13	-	TRBJ2-7	TRBV7-4	TRBD1	CAGSLTGTDERYF	TGTGCCGGCAGCTTAACCGGGACAGATGAACGGTACTTC
13	few	TRBJ1-4	TRBV7-6	-	CASSRRQNEKLFF	TGTGCCAGCAGCCGAAGACAGAATGAAAAACTGTTTTTT
15	-	TRBJ2-5	TRBV20-1	-	CSATTRRGFQETQYF	TGCAGTGCTACCACCCGGCGGGGTTTCCAAGAGACCCAGTACTTC
13	many	TRBJ2-5	TRBV20-1	-	CSAPLVGQETQYF	TGCAGTGCTCCCCTAGTGGGACAAGAGACCCAGTACTTC
10	-	TRBJ2-1	TRBV29-1	-	CSAFYNEQFF	TGCAGCGCCTTCTACAATGAGCAGTTCTTC
16	-	TRBJ2-3	TRBV7-9	TRBD2	CASSPEWLADTDTQYF	TGTGCCAGCAGCCCGGAGTGGCTAGCGGACACAGATACGCAGTATTTT
16	-	TRBJ1-5	TRBV15	TRBD1	CATSRVTGNSNQPQHF	TGTGCCACCAGCAGGGTGACAGGGAATAGCAATCAGCCCCAGCATTTT
15	many	TRBJ1-2	TRBV6-1	-	CASGGIWASNYGYTF	TGTGCCAGCGGGGGTATTTGGGCCTCTAACTATGGCTACACCTTC